A selection of T cell receptor beta chains follows, all from one sample in a study of blood T cell repertoires in COVID-19. Clones were sequenced by immunoSEQ multiplex PCR, and TCRdb holds only the in-frame ones, with some missing. The sample contains over 80,000 clones, about 86% of which appear only once. The sequenced sample consisted of peripheral blood. Receptors originate from a man of 80 years or more with active or convalescent COVID-19. CDR3s include the opening cysteine and the closing phenylalanine or tryptophan. A D gene is named only where the DNA matches it firmly. Clone size is stated in some rows and not others, as once, few, many or a class when expanded.

d_gene,j_gene,v_gene,abundance,CDR3nt,CDR3aa
NA,TRBJ1-6,TRBV28,NA,TGTGCCAGCAGGCAGGGGATCAATTCACCCCTCCACTTT,CASRQGINSPLHF
TRBD1,TRBJ2-7,TRBV28,NA,TGTGCCACCATCGCAGGGGGATTCCGCGAGCAGTACTTC,CATIAGGFREQYF
NA,TRBJ2-7,TRBV16,once,TGTGCCAGCAGCCAAGTCCAGGGGGGTCTTTACGAGCAGTACTTC,CASSQVQGGLYEQYF
TRBD2,TRBJ2-3,TRBV9,NA,TGTGCCAGCAGCATTGGGACTAGCCCAGATACGCAGTATTTT,CASSIGTSPDTQYF
TRBD1,TRBJ1-5,TRBV3-1/TRBV3-2,NA,TGTGCCAGCAGCCCCGGGACAGGGATCATCAATCAGCCCCAGCATTTT,CASSPGTGIINQPQHF
NA,TRBJ1-5,TRBV28,NA,TGTGCCAGCAGTTCCCTATCAGGGATGCGCAATCAGCCCCAGCATTTT,CASSSLSGMRNQPQHF
NA,TRBJ1-2,TRBV19,NA,TGTGCCAGTAGTATAATTGCCGGGACTTATGGCTACACCTTC,CASSIIAGTYGYTF
TRBD1,TRBJ2-7,TRBV4-1,NA,TGCGCCAGCAGCCAACCTCGACAGGGAAACGAGCAGTACTTC,CASSQPRQGNEQYF
TRBD2,TRBJ2-3,TRBV11-3,few,TGTGCCAGCAGCTTAACTAGCGGGAGAGTGGATACGCAGTATTTT,CASSLTSGRVDTQYF
NA,TRBJ1-1,TRBV30,NA,TGTGCCTGGGCTAAACCGGGACACAAAAACACTGAAGCTTTCTTT,CAWAKPGHKNTEAFF
NA,TRBJ1-5,TRBV30,NA,TGTGCCTGGAGCGTGGAGAGTAATCAGCCCCAGCATTTT,CAWSVESNQPQHF
TRBD1,TRBJ2-3,TRBV6-6,NA,TGTGCCAGCAGTTACTGGGGACAGAGCACAGATACGCAGTATTTT,CASSYWGQSTDTQYF
NA,TRBJ2-1,TRBV18,few,TGTGCCAGCTCACGCGGGCCTAACTCCTACAATGAGCAGTTCTTC,CASSRGPNSYNEQFF
TRBD2,TRBJ2-1,TRBV19,NA,TGTGCCAGTAGTACATACGGGACTAGAAACAATGAGCAGTTCTTC,CASSTYGTRNNEQFF
NA,TRBJ2-6,TRBV5-4,NA,TGTGCCAGCAGCCAAGAGTTAACTGGGGCCAACGTCCTGACTTTC,CASSQELTGANVLTF
NA,TRBJ2-1,TRBV6-2/TRBV6-3,NA,TGTGCCAGCAGTTACTCGAGGACCTACAATGAGCAGTTCTTC,CASSYSRTYNEQFF
TRBD1,TRBJ1-1,TRBV9,NA,TGTGCCAGCAGCGCTGGGACAGGGGTTGAAGCTTTCTTT,CASSAGTGVEAFF
TRBD1,TRBJ1-4,TRBV25-1,NA,TGTGCCAGCAGTGGGGGGACAGGGGCCATTGCAACTAATGAAAAACTGTTTTTT,CASSGGTGAIATNEKLFF
NA,TRBJ1-5,TRBV15,NA,TGTGCCACCAGCAGAGGACGGGGGGCCCGTCTATATCAGCCCCAGCATTTT,CATSRGRGARLYQPQHF
TRBD1,TRBJ2-7,TRBV18,NA,TGTGCCAGCTCGGCGGACAGGGGTTCCTACGAGCAGTACTTC,CASSADRGSYEQYF
NA,TRBJ2-1,TRBV24-1,NA,TGTGCCACCAGTGATGGACTTTACAATGAGCAGTTCTTC,CATSDGLYNEQFF
NA,TRBJ2-2,TRBV4-1,NA,TGCGCCAGCAGCCAAGGGCTGAGACTAGTGAAAGTGGTTCCCGGGGAGCTGTTTTTT,CASSQGLRLVKVVPGELFF
NA,TRBJ2-3,TRBV27,once,TGTGCCAGCAGTTTCCCCTCCAGCACAGATACGCAGTATTTT,CASSFPSSTDTQYF
TRBD2,TRBJ2-7,TRBV9,NA,TGTGCCAGCAGCGCAGCCGGGGGACTAGCGGTGGGGGAGCAGTACTTC,CASSAAGGLAVGEQYF
NA,TRBJ1-5,TRBV27,few,TGTGCCAGCAGTCCCCCGGGGGGGCCCCAGCATTTT,CASSPPGGPQHF
NA,TRBJ2-7,TRBV7-8,NA,TGTGCCAGCAGCGCCCTTGGCCCATCCAGGTACGAGCAGTACTTC,CASSALGPSRYEQYF
TRBD1,TRBJ1-3,TRBV9,NA,TGTGCCAGCAGCGTAGAGGGGGCATCTGGAAACACCATATATTTT,CASSVEGASGNTIYF
NA,TRBJ1-5,TRBV5-5,few,TGTGCCAGCAGCTTCTCGGGAGGGGTGAATCAGCCCCAGCATTTT,CASSFSGGVNQPQHF
NA,TRBJ1-4,TRBV19,NA,TGTGCCAGTAGCCGACAGGCGGTTAATGAAAAACTGTTTTTT,CASSRQAVNEKLFF
NA,TRBJ1-2,TRBV5-1,NA,TGCGCCAGCAGCTTGGCCGCAGGGGCTAACTATGGCTACACCTTC,CASSLAAGANYGYTF
TRBD1,TRBJ2-3,TRBV29-1,NA,TGCAGCGTTGGTTATAGGTCAGGGGGTAGCACAGATACGCAGTATTTT,CSVGYRSGGSTDTQYF
TRBD2,TRBJ2-3,TRBV4-2,NA,TGTGCCAGCAGCGCCGAGGGCGGGAGTGGCACAGATACGCAGTATTTT,CASSAEGGSGTDTQYF
NA,TRBJ2-1,TRBV27,NA,TGTGCCAGCAGTTTATCAGGGAGCTCCTACAATGAGCAGTTCTTC,CASSLSGSSYNEQFF